The 18 T cell receptor beta chains listed next were all sequenced from one sample in a study of blood T cells in healthy people across ages. It was with a sample-barcoded 5' primer and a J-beta primer mix that a second PCR of about 6 to 12 cycles was run. Each CDR3 protein is one row after TCRdb ran MiXCR on the 5' RACE reads. The table records roughly 1,800,000 distinct CDR3 sequences, about 50% of them present only once. Sequences were obtained from blood. These receptors originate from a woman aged 40 to 50 in good health.

The J gene is TRBJ1-2, the V gene TRBV5-1; 7 nucleotides line up with TRBD1. The CDR3 is made up of 15 amino acids. Germline loops: CDR1 SGHRS, CDR2 YFSETQ. After removal of 2 bases from V and 4 bases from J, the junction contained 8 bases not matched to a gene. The DNA for the CDR3 is TGCGCCAGCAGCTTTGGAGGGGGCGAAGGCTATGGCTACACCTTC. Protein sequence: CASSFGGGEGYGYTF.

The chain is built from TRBV6-5 and TRBJ1-2; TRBD1 is a possible D gene (5 bases). V lost 7 bases and J 4 bases, leaving 13 bases between the germline ends. Germline V gene sequence: CDR1 MNHEY, CDR2 SVGAGI. This CDR3 has 13 amino acids. CDR3 nucleotides: TGTGCCAGCAAAGGTGGACATATCTATGGCTACACCTTC. Its protein product is CASKGGHIYGYTF.

This chain connects TRBV5-1 to TRBJ1-2, with D possibly matching TRBD1 (5 bases). Germline CDR1 SGHRS, CDR2 YFSETQ. The CDR3 is 16 amino acids. Trimming removed 4 bases from V and 2 bases from J, with 18 bases in between. The CDR3 DNA reads as TGCGCCAGCAGCAACCGGGACCCCTCCAGGAACTATGGCTACACCTTC. Protein: CASSNRDPSRNYGYTF.

As DNA, the CDR3 is TGTGCCAGCAGTCGCCGGGGAGGTGCCAGCTACGAGCAGTACTTC. Protein sequence: CASSRRGGASYEQYF. The chain recombines TRBV27 with TRBJ2-7; tentative D call: TRBD2 (6 bases). Deletions cut 5 bases from V and 3 bases from J, with 17 bases between. The CDR3 spans 15 residues. CDR1 MNHEY and CDR2 SMNVEV come from the germline V gene (reference sequence).

This chain joins TRBV9 and TRBJ2-1; D unclear. The ends were cut back, 1 base at V and 6 bases at J, with 17 bases in the middle. The germline gives CDR1 SGDLS, CDR2 YYNGEE. The CDR3 spans 16 residues. CDR3 sequence: CASSVLVRPTSNEQFF. The CDR3 DNA follows: TGTGCCAGCAGCGTACTGGTGAGGCCCACCTCCAATGAGCAGTTCTTC.

This clonotype was recorded once. The rearrangement links TRBV7-2 to TRBJ2-7; D is perhaps TRBD2 (6 bases). V dropped 7 bases and J dropped 7 bases, with 26 bases sitting between them. Germline lookup yields CDR1 SGHTA and CDR2 FQGNSA. This CDR3 comprises 16 residues. CDR3 bases: TGTGCCAGCAACTCACCTCGGGGGTACAGCTACAATGAGCAGTACTTC. Amino acid sequence: CASNSPRGYSYNEQYF.

This clonotype has a handful of counts. One end of the junction fails to match germline, which may point to a read error. The chain recombines TRBV5-1 with TRBJ2-7; 8 nucleotides agree with TRBD1. The CDR3 contains 13 residues. Germline V gene sequence: CDR1 SGHRS, CDR2 YFSETQ. The CDR3 DNA follows: TGTGCCAGCAGTTCGGGACAGGACTACGAGCAGTACTTC. Its translation: CASSSGQDYEQYF.

The chain employs TRBV28 and TRBJ1-2, with D perhaps TRBD1 (5 bases). Trimming removed 5 bases from V and 3 bases from J, with 13 bases in between. Germline values: CDR1 MDHEN, CDR2 SYDVKM. The CDR3 runs 14 residues. This chain's CDR3 is CASSVAGLHYGYTF. DNA of the CDR3: TGTGCCAGCAGTGTGGCAGGGCTCCACTATGGCTACACCTTC.

The J gene is TRBJ2-3, the V gene TRBV2; 12 bases line up with TRBD2. V shed 6 bases, J shed 5 bases, and the junction held 6 bases outside the gene matches. CDR3 length equals 15 residues. CDR1 and CDR2 from the germline V gene are SNHLY and FYNNEI. CDR3 protein: CASSLAGGQVDTQYF. In nucleotides, the CDR3 is TGTGCCAGCAGCCTAGCGGGGGGGCAGGTAGATACGCAGTATTTT.

This clonotype was counted at least ten times. CDR3 sequence reads: CASSIGQGQETQYF. The DNA of the CDR3 is TGTGCCAGTAGTATCGGACAGGGGCAAGAGACCCAGTACTTC. J is TRBJ2-5 and V is TRBV19, with 9 bases identical to TRBD1. Germline lookup yields CDR1 LNHDA and CDR2 SQIVND (reference sequence). This CDR3 comprises 14 residues. V was clipped by 3 bases and J by 2 bases; unmatched bases: 1.

The DNA of the CDR3 is TGTGCCAGCAGCTCAGGCCCTACCGACGAGCAGTACTTC. This encodes CASSSGPTDEQYF. The chain is built from TRBV7-8 and TRBJ2-4; D remains unclear. TRBJ2-7 explains the end of the DNA better; the J call may be wrong. The CDR3 is 13 amino acids. Germline assignment: CDR1 SGHVS and CDR2 FQNEAQ.

This clonotype was picked up a small number of times. This rearrangement joins TRBV6-2 or TRBV6-3 to TRBJ2-6; unclear D gene. The germline V gene encodes CDR1 MNHEY and CDR2 SVGEGT. V was cut by 2 bases and J by 3 bases, with 11 bases left in between. The length of the CDR3 is 16 residues. CDR3 sequence: CASSYGPPYGANVLTF. CDR3 bases: TGTGCCAGCAGTTACGGCCCCCCTTATGGGGCCAACGTCCTGACTTTC.

The J gene is TRBJ2-7, the V gene TRBV4-3; D ambiguous. This CDR3 region has 13 residues. The germline V gene has CDR1 LGHNA and CDR2 YSLEER. Trimming cost V 2 bases and J 6 bases, with 11 bases left between them. The CDR3 here is CASSQSLSGEQYF. The CDR3 nucleotides read TGCGCCAGCAGCCAAAGCCTGTCGGGCGAGCAGTACTTC.

The chain links TRBV12-3 or TRBV12-4 to TRBJ1-5; 9 bases match TRBD1. V lost 5 bases and J lost 6; bases outside the gene matches: 8. The CDR3 length is 15 residues. CDR3 bases: TGTGCCAGCAGTGTCAGGACAGGGGAGGGTCAGCCCCAGCATTTT. It yields the protein CASSVRTGEGQPQHF.

V is TRBV6-6 and J is TRBJ2-7, with 8 bases matching TRBD1. The germline V gene has CDR1 MNHNY and CDR2 SVGAGI (reference sequence). After removal of 2 bases from V and 2 bases from J, the junction contained 5 bases not matched to a gene. CDR3 length equals 15 residues. The chain's CDR3 is CASSYGQGGPYEQYF. As DNA, the CDR3 is TGTGCCAGCAGTTACGGACAGGGAGGCCCCTACGAGCAGTACTTC.

Concerning this clonotype itself: A much larger clone lies a single base off, so this may be a read error. The chain combines TRBV4-3 with TRBJ1-2; 7 bases agree with TRBD1. CDR3 size: 14 residues. Germline lookup yields CDR1 LGHNA and CDR2 YSLEER. CDR3 sequence: CASSQVRQGDGHTF. CDR3 sequence (DNA): TGCGCCAGCAGCCAAGTCCGGCAGGGGGATGGCCACACCTTC.

The J gene is TRBJ2-1, the V gene TRBV20-1; D unclear. V was cut by 4 bases and J by 1 base, with 8 bases left in between. Germline V gene sequence: CDR1 DFQATT, CDR2 SNEGSKA (reference sequence). The CDR3 is 13 residues long. CDR3 nucleotides: TGCAGTGCTACTCGGACGTCCTACAATGAGCAGTTCTTC. Translation: CSATRTSYNEQFF.

The sample holds a few counts of this clonotype. The rearrangement joins TRBV5-1 to TRBJ2-3; weak D call: TRBD1 (6 bases). Germline V gene data show CDR1 as SGHRS and CDR2 as YFSETQ. This CDR3 has 14 residues. Trimming cost V 0 bases and J 5 bases, with 10 bases left between them. CDR3 sequence reads: CASSLDRVRDTQYF. In nucleotides, the CDR3 is TGCGCCAGCAGCTTGGACAGGGTTCGAGATACGCAGTATTTT.